This TCR beta chain was documented in a study of blood T cells in healthy people across ages. This clonotype has a handful of counts. Its cognate antigen is unknown. One end of the junction fails to match germline, which may point to a read error. Russia was home to the donors, healthy Caucasian individuals aged about 6 to 90. Each individual donor underwent a draw of roughly 10 milliliters of peripheral blood. Extractions gave at least 6 micrograms of total RNA per sample. The length of the CDR3 is 14 residues. Germline-derived CDR1 and CDR2 are MGHRA and YSYEKL. With a J-beta primer mix and a sample-barcoded 5' primer, a second PCR ran 7 to 11 cycles. Each CDR3 protein is one row after TCRdb ran MiXCR on the 5' RACE reads. The data hold 1.5 million to 2 million distinct CDR3 sequences, with roughly 32% observed a single time. General study points: The study regarded diversity estimates from one million T cells as underestimates.

The sample was blood. J is TRBJ2-3 and V is TRBV4-1; 9 positions match TRBD2. The receptor was derived from a woman younger than 45 in good health. This CDR3 reads CASRPAGGADTQYF. The CDR3 region has the DNA TGTGCCAGCAGGCCAGCGGGAGGTGCAGATACGCAGTATTTT.